One sample yielded the 9 T cell receptor beta chains listed below, sequenced in a study of CD8+ T cells in alopecia areata. RNA extraction was followed by reverse transcription into cDNA, which acted as the sequencing template. TCRdb's copy holds only in-frame clones and misses some; the assay was immunoSEQ multiplex PCR. The sample carries 90,000 to 120,000 clones, less than 90% recorded once. Treatment meaning: oral pan-JAK inhibitor, 5-10 mg twice daily. The material sequenced was CD8+ T cells sorted from blood, taken at week 24, from a patient treated with tofacitinib. Source of these receptors: a human donor with alopecia areata.

Here the CDR3 DNA reads TGTGCCTGGGAGGGGGCCAAAAACATTCAGTACTTC. It codes for CAWEGAKNIQYF. The chain is built from TRBV30 and TRBJ2-4; D may correspond to TRBD1 or TRBD2 (5 bases each). CDR1 and CDR2 (germline): GTSNPN, SVGIG (reference sequence). The V end lost 5 bases, the J end lost 1 base, and 6 bases lay between the germline ends. The CDR3 runs to 12 residues.

The chain combines TRBV5-1 with TRBJ2-5; D possibly corresponds to TRBD1 (7 bases). The closer fit of TRBJ2-7 to the DNA end suggests the J call may be wrong. In germline, CDR1 is SGHRS, CDR2 YFSETQ. CDR3 length: 14 residues. CDR3 nucleotide sequence: TGCGCCAGCAGCTTGGGGCAGGGGGAGGACGAGCAGTACTTC. Amino acids: CASSLGQGEDEQYF.

This clone was seen a handful of times. The CDR3 DNA is TGTGCCAGCAGCGAAGAGACTAGCACAGATACGCAGTATTTT. Protein product: CASSEETSTDTQYF. The chain carries TRBV11-2 and TRBJ2-3; D is unresolved. Germline V gives CDR1 SGHAT, CDR2 FQNNGV. CDR3 length: 14 residues. Trimming removed 5 bases at V and 0 bases at J, with 9 bases between.

The chain uses TRBV10-2 and TRBJ2-3; D is unresolved. V lost 3 bases and J 6 bases, leaving 4 bases between the germline ends. The CDR3 has 11 residues. The germline CDR1 and CDR2 sequences are WSHSY and SAAADI. CDR3 in DNA: TGCGCCAGCAGTGAAGGGGATACGCAGTATTTT. It specifies CASSEGDTQYF.

This CDR3 is CASSLGASRSSYEQYF. DNA for the CDR3: TGTGCCAGCAGCTTAGGGGCTAGCCGGAGCTCCTACGAGCAGTACTTC. The V and J genes are TRBV7-2 and TRBJ2-7; perhaps TRBD2 as D (5 bases). The germline gives CDR1 SGHTA, CDR2 FQGNSA. This CDR3 contains 16 residues. The V gene lost 1 base and the J gene lost 0 bases, with 13 bases spanning the gap.

The chain links TRBV4-1 to TRBJ1-1; D is ambiguous. This CDR3 is 14 amino acids long. V shed 0 bases and J shed 6 bases, with 11 bases lying between them. Germline lookup yields CDR1 MGHRA and CDR2 YSYEKL. In DNA form, the CDR3 reads TGCGCCAGCAGCCAAGAGGGGATGGTCGCTGAAGCTTTCTTT. This sequence encodes CASSQEGMVAEAFF.

CDR3 nucleotides: TGTGCCAGCAGCTTACAGGGGATCCTCTATAATTCACCCCTCCACTTT. Protein: CASSLQGILYNSPLHF. The chain joins TRBV11-2 to TRBJ1-6; D might be TRBD1 (6 bases). The V end was cut by 2 bases, the J end by 3 bases, with 11 bases between. The CDR3 covers 16 residues. The germline V gene encodes CDR1 SGHAT and CDR2 FQNNGV.

This rearrangement joins TRBV5-4 to TRBJ2-5; 8 nucleotides agree with TRBD2. V trimming: 3 bases; J trimming: 7 bases; junction bases outside the gene matches: 17. Per the germline V gene, CDR1 is SGHNT and CDR2 is YYREEE (reference sequence). CDR3 length: 17 amino acids. As DNA, the CDR3 is TGTGCCAGCAGCTCGAGGGGAACTAGCGGAACCACGGGGACCCAGTACTTC. This translates into CASSSRGTSGTTGTQYF.

This chain connects TRBV5-1 to TRBJ2-5; 14 nucleotides align to TRBD2. Trimming at V came to 4 bases and at J to 2 bases, leaving 7 bases not matched to a gene. CDR3 size: 17 residues. Germline V gene data show CDR1 as SGHRS and CDR2 as YFSETQ. CDR3 DNA sequence: TGCGCCAGCAGCCCACGGACTAGCGGGGGGTTACAAGAGACCCAGTACTTC. Translating gives CASSPRTSGGLQETQYF. Full variable domain (rest looked up from reference TRBV5-1 and TRBJ2-5): KAGVTQTPRYLIKTRGQQVTLSCSPISGHRSVSWYQQTPGQGLQFLFEYFSETQRNKGNFPGRFSGRQFSNSRSEMNVSTLELGDSALYLCASSPRTSGGLQETQYFGPGTRLLVL.